A selection of T cell receptor beta chains follows, all from one sample in a study of CD4+ T cells in melanoma. The assay was immunoSEQ multiplex PCR, and TCRdb's table has in-frame clones only and misses some. The sample lists some 12,000 clones; less than 75% were seen once. The specimen sequenced was cells from a culture (not recorded whether cultured in vitro). These receptors all come from a human donor with melanoma. Both conserved end residues are part of each CDR3. The D gene is left open where the match is weak. Size is stated for part of the rows, as once, few or many counts, or as a class when the clone is expanded.

TRBJ2-1	TRBV4-2	17	NA	NA	CASSHRTGPLGYNEQFF	TGTGCCAGCAGCCACCGGACTGGGCCACTGGGCTACAATGAGCAGTTCTTC
TRBJ2-2	TRBV27	11	NA	NA	CASSQYGELFF	TGTGCCAGCAGTCAATACGGGGAGCTGTTTTTT
TRBJ1-2	TRBV6-1	13	NA	NA	CASRLVGGNGYTF	TGTGCCAGTCGCCTTGTAGGGGGGAACGGCTACACCTTC
TRBJ1-6	TRBV18	15	NA	NA	CASSSLRELNSPLHF	TGTGCCAGCTCAAGCCTCAGGGAACTGAATTCACCCCTCCACTTT
TRBJ2-3	TRBV6-5	14	NA	NA	CASSLRRVTDTQYF	TGTGCCAGCAGTCTACGGCGGGTAACAGATACGCAGTATTTT
TRBJ1-4	TRBV7-9	15	once	TRBD1	CASSLGQGSDEKLFF	TGTGCCAGCAGCTTAGGACAGGGTAGTGATGAAAAACTGTTTTTT
TRBJ1-2	TRBV7-8	13	NA	TRBD1	CASSFPGGNGYTF	TGTGCCAGCAGCTTTCCAGGGGGAAATGGCTACACCTTC
TRBJ1-4	TRBV6-5	13	NA	NA	CASSRGVSEKLFF	TGTGCCAGCAGCCGGGGGGTTAGCGAAAAACTGTTTTTT
TRBJ2-2	TRBV4-2	17	NA	NA	CASSHLGGGQITGELFF	TGTGCCAGCAGCCACCTAGGGGGGGGACAGATCACCGGGGAGCTGTTTTTT
TRBJ2-7	TRBV6-5	15	few	TRBD2	CASSYSPGDYYEQYF	TGTGCCAGCAGTTACTCGCCGGGGGACTACTACGAGCAGTACTTC
TRBJ1-4	TRBV4-2	14	few	NA	CASSQGVGGEKLFF	TGTGCCAGCAGCCAAGGGGTGGGGGGTGAAAAACTGTTTTTT
TRBJ1-6	TRBV19	13	NA	NA	CASSINRESPLHF	TGTGCCAGTAGTATCAACAGGGAGTCACCCCTCCACTTT
TRBJ2-3	TRBV6-1	15	NA	TRBD1	CASSDPDRSTDTQYF	TGTGCCAGCAGTGATCCGGACAGGTCCACAGATACGCAGTATTTT
TRBJ1-1	TRBV13	14	NA	NA	CASSLGPSNTEAFF	TGTGCCAGCAGCTTAGGCCCCAGCAACACTGAAGCTTTCTTT
TRBJ2-3	TRBV28	13	NA	NA	CASRFRPTDTQYF	TGTGCCAGCAGGTTCAGGCCCACAGATACGCAGTATTTT
TRBJ2-5	TRBV7-9	16	NA	TRBD1	CASSSWDRGYQETQYF	TGTGCCAGCAGCAGCTGGGACAGGGGATACCAAGAGACCCAGTACTTC
TRBJ1-2	TRBV5-5	12	NA	NA	CASSFDSSRYTF	TGTGCCAGCAGCTTCGATTCCAGTCGCTACACCTTC
TRBJ1-1	TRBV18	15	NA	NA	CASSPPGLYGTEAFF	TGTGCCAGCTCACCACCAGGGCTGTACGGCACTGAAGCTTTCTTT
TRBJ2-7	TRBV7-2	13	NA	NA	CASSLTQLSEQYF	TGTGCCAGCAGCTTAACCCAGCTCTCTGAGCAGTACTTC
TRBJ2-3	TRBV30	12	NA	NA	CAWSKATDTQYF	TGTGCCTGGAGTAAAGCCACAGATACGCAGTATTTT
TRBJ1-4	TRBV7-2	17	few	NA	CASSDTTPGVVGEKLFF	TGTGCCAGCAGCGACACTACCCCAGGGGTTGTAGGTGAAAAACTGTTTTTT
TRBJ1-2	TRBV27	16	NA	NA	CASSRDPRANTYGYTF	TGTGCCAGCAGCCGGGACCCACGGGCCAACACATATGGCTACACCTTC